The entry below gives a single T cell receptor (beta chain) sequence along with its context. Its antigen is unidentified. One junction end disagrees with the germline gene, perhaps due to a read error. The sample comes from a study of OX40 agonist ivuxolimab in advanced cancers. The germline V gene has CDR1 MNHEY and CDR2 SMNVEV (reference sequence). The CDR3 sequence is 16 residues long. Enrollment shut out patients with autoimmune disease history or systemic immunosuppression. The sampling schedule covered blood at baseline, cycle 4 day 1, and cycle 7 day 1. Profiling relied on immunoSEQ multiplex PCR, and the TCRdb table lists in-frame clones only, not all of them. The table shows roughly 12,000 clones, with around nine tenths occurring only once. Study-wide results and limits: On average, CD8+ T cells showed a greater number of expanded clones than CD4+. Nonresponders, in some cases, also had low normalized T-cell clonal expansion.

The sequence derives from an adult with an advanced solid tumor such as melanoma, head and neck, liver or kidney cancer. J is TRBJ2-1 and V is TRBV27; TRBD2 aligns across 11 bases. Sequences were derived from CD4+ or CD8+ T cells sorted from blood, sampled in a trial of the OX40 agonist ivuxolimab. The CDR3 bases are TGTGCCAGCAGACCGATACTAGCGGGAGCCTACAATGGGCAGTTCTTC. It is translated as CASRPILAGAYNGQFF.